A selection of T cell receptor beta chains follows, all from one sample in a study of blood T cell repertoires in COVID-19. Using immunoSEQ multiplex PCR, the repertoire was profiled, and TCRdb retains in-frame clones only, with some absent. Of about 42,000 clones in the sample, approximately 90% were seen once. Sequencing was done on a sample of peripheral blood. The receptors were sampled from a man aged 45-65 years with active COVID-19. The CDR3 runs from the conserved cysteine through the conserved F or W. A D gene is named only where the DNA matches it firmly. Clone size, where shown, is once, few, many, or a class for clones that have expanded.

CDR3 protein: CASAQSGTMGNEQFF; CDR3 DNA: TGTGCCAGCGCTCAGTCCGGGACTATGGGCAATGAGCAGTTCTTC; J gene: TRBJ2-1; CDR3 length: 15; clone size: .; V gene: TRBV2; D gene: TRBD2
CDR3 protein: CASRTQVVSEGNTEAFF; CDR3 DNA: TGTGCCAGCAGGACTCAGGTAGTGTCCGAGGGGAACACTGAAGCTTTCTTT; J gene: TRBJ1-1; CDR3 length: 17; clone size: .; V gene: TRBV21-1; D gene: .
CDR3 protein: CASSRAGGMMNEKLFF; CDR3 DNA: TGTGCCAGCAGTAGGGCAGGGGGGATGATGAATGAAAAACTGTTTTTT; J gene: TRBJ1-4; CDR3 length: 16; clone size: .; V gene: TRBV2; D gene: TRBD1
CDR3 protein: CASSSGDSSGNTIYF; CDR3 DNA: TGTGCCAGCAGTTCGGGGGACAGCTCTGGAAACACCATATATTTT; J gene: TRBJ1-3; CDR3 length: 15; clone size: .; V gene: TRBV28; D gene: TRBD1
CDR3 protein: CASSLAGIAGEQYF; CDR3 DNA: TGTGCCAGCAGCTTAGCCGGGATAGCGGGTGAGCAGTACTTC; J gene: TRBJ2-7; CDR3 length: 14; clone size: .; V gene: TRBV7-8; D gene: TRBD2
CDR3 protein: CASRRTVNTEAFF; CDR3 DNA: TGTGCCAGCAGGAGGACTGTTAACACTGAAGCTTTCTTT; J gene: TRBJ1-1; CDR3 length: 13; clone size: .; V gene: TRBV27; D gene: .
CDR3 protein: CASSELTSTDTQYF; CDR3 DNA: TGTGCCAGCAGTGAATTAACTAGCACAGATACGCAGTATTTT; J gene: TRBJ2-3; CDR3 length: 14; clone size: few; V gene: TRBV6-1; D gene: .
CDR3 protein: CASSFWQGNSPLHF; CDR3 DNA: TGTGCCAGCAGTTTTTGGCAGGGTAATTCACCCCTCCACTTT; J gene: TRBJ1-6; CDR3 length: 14; clone size: .; V gene: TRBV27; D gene: .
CDR3 protein: CASRETGQYTEAFF; CDR3 DNA: TGTGCCAGCAGAGAGACAGGACAGTACACTGAAGCTTTCTTT; J gene: TRBJ1-1; CDR3 length: 14; clone size: .; V gene: TRBV11-2; D gene: .
CDR3 protein: CASSFAGQGNSPLHF; CDR3 DNA: TGCGCCAGCAGCTTTGCGGGACAGGGCAATTCACCCCTCCACTTT; J gene: TRBJ1-6; CDR3 length: 15; clone size: few; V gene: TRBV5-1; D gene: TRBD1
CDR3 protein: CASSEGDGQIYNEQFF; CDR3 DNA: TGTGCCAGCAGCGAGGGAGACGGACAGATATACAATGAGCAGTTCTTC; J gene: TRBJ2-1; CDR3 length: 16; clone size: .; V gene: TRBV9; D gene: .
CDR3 protein: CASTGFLMETQYF; CDR3 DNA: TGTGCCAGCACCGGGTTTTTGATGGAGACCCAGTACTTC; J gene: TRBJ2-5; CDR3 length: 13; clone size: .; V gene: TRBV6-5; D gene: .
CDR3 protein: CASSPSAGAPYEQYF; CDR3 DNA: TGTGCCAGCAGCCCCTCAGCGGGGGCCCCCTACGAGCAGTACTTC; J gene: TRBJ2-7; CDR3 length: 15; clone size: .; V gene: TRBV3-1/TRBV3-2; D gene: TRBD2
CDR3 protein: CASSAAGTGTPGLRRGELFF; CDR3 DNA: TGCGCCAGCAGCGCAGCCGGGACAGGGACACCGGGACTGCGAAGGGGGGAGCTGTTTTTT; J gene: TRBJ2-2; CDR3 length: 20; clone size: .; V gene: TRBV5-1; D gene: TRBD1
CDR3 protein: CASSRRLAGRLEQYF; CDR3 DNA: TGTGCCAGCAGCCGTAGACTAGCGGGAAGGCTAGAGCAGTACTTC; J gene: TRBJ2-7; CDR3 length: 15; clone size: .; V gene: TRBV28; D gene: TRBD2
CDR3 protein: CASSLTTSTGFTGANTEAFF; CDR3 DNA: TGCGCCAGCAGCCTGACTACCTCTACGGGATTTACGGGAGCGAACACTGAAGCTTTCTTT; J gene: TRBJ1-1; CDR3 length: 20; clone size: .; V gene: TRBV5-1; D gene: .
CDR3 protein: CASNPTGGENQPQHF; CDR3 DNA: TGTGCCAGCAACCCGACAGGGGGCGAGAATCAGCCCCAGCATTTT; J gene: TRBJ1-5; CDR3 length: 15; clone size: once; V gene: TRBV2; D gene: TRBD1
CDR3 protein: CASSLGQGDIQYF; CDR3 DNA: TGTGCCAGCAGCCTTGGACAGGGAGACATTCAGTACTTC; J gene: TRBJ2-4; CDR3 length: 13; clone size: .; V gene: TRBV11-3; D gene: TRBD1
CDR3 protein: CASSAGTGRQPQHF; CDR3 DNA: TGTGCCAGTAGTGCCGGGACAGGGCGGCAGCCCCAGCATTTT; J gene: TRBJ1-5; CDR3 length: 14; clone size: .; V gene: TRBV19; D gene: TRBD1
CDR3 protein: CASSLVSAEEAFF; CDR3 DNA: TGTGCCAGCAGCTTGGTTTCCGCGGAAGAAGCTTTCTTT; J gene: TRBJ1-1; CDR3 length: 13; clone size: few; V gene: TRBV5-4; D gene: .
CDR3 protein: CASSPLAASTDTQYF; CDR3 DNA: TGTGCCAGCAGCCCCCTAGCGGCTAGCACAGATACGCAGTATTTT; J gene: TRBJ2-3; CDR3 length: 15; clone size: .; V gene: TRBV11-2; D gene: TRBD2
CDR3 protein: CASSPRLAAEETQYF; CDR3 DNA: TGTGCCAGCAGCCCCCGACTAGCGGCAGAAGAGACCCAGTACTTC; J gene: TRBJ2-5; CDR3 length: 15; clone size: .; V gene: TRBV7-9; D gene: TRBD2
CDR3 protein: CASSPSRLSADEQYF; CDR3 DNA: TGTGCCAGCTCACCTAGTCGTCTCTCAGCGGACGAGCAGTACTTC; J gene: TRBJ2-7; CDR3 length: 15; clone size: .; V gene: TRBV18; D gene: .
CDR3 protein: CASSQDRGLQTQYF; CDR3 DNA: TGTGCCAGCAGCCAAGACCGAGGACTCCAGACGCAGTATTTT; J gene: TRBJ2-3; CDR3 length: 14; clone size: .; V gene: TRBV14; D gene: .
CDR3 protein: CASSALGAGGYEQYF; CDR3 DNA: TGCGCCAGCAGCGCCCTTGGGGCGGGAGGTTACGAGCAGTACTTC; J gene: TRBJ2-7; CDR3 length: 15; clone size: .; V gene: TRBV10-2; D gene: TRBD2
CDR3 protein: CASSRGQGATGELFF; CDR3 DNA: TGCGCCAGCAGCCGGGGACAGGGGGCGACCGGGGAGCTGTTTTTT; J gene: TRBJ2-2; CDR3 length: 15; clone size: .; V gene: TRBV4-1; D gene: TRBD1
CDR3 protein: CASSQDGGGQDTQPQHF; CDR3 DNA: TGTGCCAGCAGCCAAGACGGTGGGGGACAGGACACTCAGCCCCAGCATTTT; J gene: TRBJ1-5; CDR3 length: 17; clone size: .; V gene: TRBV4-2; D gene: TRBD1
CDR3 protein: CASSLRASSGRAGTGELFF; CDR3 DNA: TGTGCCAGCAGCTTAAGGGCGTCGAGCGGGAGGGCGGGCACCGGGGAGCTGTTTTTT; J gene: TRBJ2-2; CDR3 length: 19; clone size: .; V gene: TRBV7-3; D gene: TRBD2
CDR3 protein: CASSFDGKMGPQHF; CDR3 DNA: TGTGCCAGCAGTTTCGACGGGAAAATGGGGCCCCAGCATTTT; J gene: TRBJ1-5; CDR3 length: 14; clone size: .; V gene: TRBV6-5; D gene: .
CDR3 protein: CASSTRTGLGTEAFF; CDR3 DNA: TGTGCCAGTAGTACGAGGACTGGTTTAGGCACTGAAGCTTTCTTT; J gene: TRBJ1-1; CDR3 length: 15; clone size: .; V gene: TRBV19; D gene: .
CDR3 protein: CASSELAGDRRNTIYF; CDR3 DNA: TGTGCCAGCAGTGAACTAGCGGGGGACCGACGAAACACCATATATTTT; J gene: TRBJ1-3; CDR3 length: 16; clone size: .; V gene: TRBV2; D gene: .
CDR3 protein: CASKLGGRETQYF; CDR3 DNA: TGTGCCAGCAAGCTAGGAGGGAGGGAGACCCAGTACTTC; J gene: TRBJ2-5; CDR3 length: 13; clone size: .; V gene: TRBV2; D gene: .
CDR3 protein: CASSFSAGTGIF; CDR3 DNA: TGTGCCAGCAGCTTCTCGGCGGGGACAGGAATCTTC; J gene: TRBJ1-2; CDR3 length: 12; clone size: .; V gene: TRBV11-2; D gene: TRBD1
CDR3 protein: CASSLISGEGNTEAFF; CDR3 DNA: TGTGCCAGCAGTTTAATTTCGGGGGAGGGAAACACTGAAGCTTTCTTT; J gene: TRBJ1-1; CDR3 length: 16; clone size: .; V gene: TRBV28; D gene: .
CDR3 protein: CASSPMARGPYEQYF; CDR3 DNA: TGTGCCAGCTCACCAATGGCCAGGGGGCCCTACGAGCAGTACTTC; J gene: TRBJ2-7; CDR3 length: 15; clone size: .; V gene: TRBV18; D gene: TRBD1
CDR3 protein: CASAEGPADQPQHF; CDR3 DNA: TGCGCCAGCGCGGAGGGGCCAGCGGATCAGCCCCAGCATTTT; J gene: TRBJ1-5; CDR3 length: 14; clone size: .; V gene: TRBV5-1; D gene: .
CDR3 protein: CASSIRSGSKNIQYF; CDR3 DNA: TGTGCCAGTAGTATCAGATCAGGATCCAAAAACATTCAGTACTTC; J gene: TRBJ2-4; CDR3 length: 15; clone size: .; V gene: TRBV19; D gene: .
CDR3 protein: CSASRAGVLNEQFF; CDR3 DNA: TGCAGTGCTAGTAGGGCGGGAGTGCTAAATGAGCAGTTCTTC; J gene: TRBJ2-1; CDR3 length: 14; clone size: .; V gene: TRBV20-1; D gene: TRBD2
CDR3 protein: CASSYPGGTSTHEQFF; CDR3 DNA: TGTGCCAGCAGTTACCCCGGAGGGACTAGTACCCATGAGCAGTTCTTC; J gene: TRBJ2-1; CDR3 length: 16; clone size: .; V gene: TRBV28; D gene: TRBD2
CDR3 protein: CASGEAGGPYEQYF; CDR3 DNA: TGTGCCAGCGGGGAAGCGGGAGGACCCTACGAGCAGTACTTC; J gene: TRBJ2-7; CDR3 length: 14; clone size: .; V gene: TRBV27; D gene: TRBD2
CDR3 protein: CASSSKREPQNEQFF; CDR3 DNA: TGTGCCAGCAGCTCAAAGCGGGAGCCGCAGAATGAGCAGTTCTTC; J gene: TRBJ2-1; CDR3 length: 15; clone size: once; V gene: TRBV5-4; D gene: TRBD2
CDR3 protein: CASSPLPGGDREQYF; CDR3 DNA: TGTGCCAGCTCACCACTTCCGGGGGGGGATCGCGAGCAGTACTTC; J gene: TRBJ2-7; CDR3 length: 15; clone size: .; V gene: TRBV18; D gene: TRBD2
CDR3 protein: CASRNIAGMYNEQFF; CDR3 DNA: TGCGCCAGCAGGAACATAGCGGGAATGTACAATGAGCAGTTCTTC; J gene: TRBJ2-1; CDR3 length: 15; clone size: .; V gene: TRBV10-2; D gene: TRBD2
CDR3 protein: CASSFRPRDRGDGETQYF; CDR3 DNA: TGTGCCAGCAGCTTTAGGCCTAGGGACAGGGGAGATGGAGAGACCCAGTACTTC; J gene: TRBJ2-5; CDR3 length: 18; clone size: .; V gene: TRBV7-9; D gene: TRBD1
CDR3 protein: CASSQGNLRGETQYF; CDR3 DNA: TGTGCCAGCAGCCAAGGGAACTTACGGGGTGAGACCCAGTACTTC; J gene: TRBJ2-5; CDR3 length: 15; clone size: .; V gene: TRBV3-1/TRBV3-2; D gene: .
CDR3 protein: CASMRTGSTGNEQFF; CDR3 DNA: TGTGCCAGCATGCGGACAGGGAGTACGGGGAATGAGCAGTTCTTC; J gene: TRBJ2-1; CDR3 length: 15; clone size: .; V gene: TRBV6-5; D gene: TRBD1
CDR3 protein: CASSFGTGAPYEQYF; CDR3 DNA: TGTGCCAGCAGTTTCGGGACAGGGGCCCCATACGAGCAGTACTTC; J gene: TRBJ2-7; CDR3 length: 15; clone size: .; V gene: TRBV27; D gene: TRBD1
CDR3 protein: CASSWLAESSYEQYF; CDR3 DNA: TGTGCCAGCAGTTGGCTAGCGGAGAGCTCCTACGAGCAGTACTTC; J gene: TRBJ2-7; CDR3 length: 15; clone size: .; V gene: TRBV6-5; D gene: TRBD2
CDR3 protein: CASTDFFLNEQFF; CDR3 DNA: TGTGCCAGTACTGACTTTTTTTTAAATGAGCAGTTCTTC; J gene: TRBJ2-1; CDR3 length: 13; clone size: .; V gene: TRBV19; D gene: .
CDR3 protein: CASSQVGPGDGYTF; CDR3 DNA: TGTGCCAGCAGCCAAGTCGGACCAGGGGATGGCTACACCTTC; J gene: TRBJ1-2; CDR3 length: 14; clone size: once; V gene: TRBV3-1/TRBV3-2; D gene: .
CDR3 protein: CASSRGAGGGNIQYF; CDR3 DNA: TGCGCCAGCAGCCGTGGAGCGGGAGGAGGAAACATTCAGTACTTC; J gene: TRBJ2-4; CDR3 length: 15; clone size: .; V gene: TRBV5-1; D gene: TRBD2
CDR3 protein: CASREDLPRGRGYTF; CDR3 DNA: TGTGCCAGCAGAGAAGATCTGCCCAGGGGACGTGGCTACACCTTC; J gene: TRBJ1-2; CDR3 length: 15; clone size: .; V gene: TRBV28; D gene: .
CDR3 protein: CASSIVGGQGVDTQYF; CDR3 DNA: TGTGCCAGTAGTATAGTCGGGGGACAGGGGGTAGATACGCAGTATTTT; J gene: TRBJ2-3; CDR3 length: 16; clone size: once; V gene: TRBV19; D gene: TRBD1
CDR3 protein: CASSRMEGIAYEQYF; CDR3 DNA: TGTGCCAGCAGTCGAATGGAGGGAATTGCCTACGAGCAGTACTTC; J gene: TRBJ2-7; CDR3 length: 15; clone size: .; V gene: TRBV6-4; D gene: .
CDR3 protein: CASSSGQGPNEKLFF; CDR3 DNA: TGTGCCAGCAGTTCGGGACAGGGACCTAATGAAAAACTGTTTTTT; J gene: TRBJ1-4; CDR3 length: 15; clone size: .; V gene: TRBV7-9; D gene: TRBD1